The following is a T cell receptor beta chain sequence with its context. The study recruited people aged 18 to 89 years across around 23 US areas. All exposed participants met a person with COVID-19 within 2 weeks before entering the study. The CDR3 contains 15 residues. V was cut by 1 base and J by 9 bases, with 13 bases left in between. Germline loops: CDR1 LGHDT, CDR2 YNNKEL (reference sequence). Measured with immunoSEQ multiplex PCR; TCRdb has only the in-frame clones, and not every one. Of about 320,000 clones in the sample, around 85% are singletons; the top ten hold around 2%. This entry belongs to a study of blood T cell repertoires in COVID-19. As for the study in general: Samples came from the United States, Italy and Spain, spanning acute and convalescent COVID-19. PBMCs, B-cell-depleted T cells, or T cells provided the cDNA or gDNA that made up the material.

The clonotype was recovered from a woman in her twenties or thirties who had been exposed to COVID-19. The sequenced sample consisted of PBMCs or T cells enriched from blood (not recorded which). The rearrangement joins TRBV3-1 (or the pseudogene TRBV3-2) to TRBJ1-6; D might be TRBD1 (6 bases). The CDR3 sequence: CASSQGGLMGSPLHF. As DNA, the CDR3 is TGTGCCAGCAGCCAAGGGGGGCTCATGGGTTCACCCCTCCACTTT.